There are many counts of the clone carrying this T cell receptor beta chain. The sample originates from a study of T cells in Graves' hyperthyroidism and ophthalmopathy. Disease lasting under 3 months, a NOSPECS grade of at least 4, and a Clinical Activity Score of at least 3 were features of the ophthalmopathy patients. The investigators amplified TCR beta CDR3 regions from RNA transcripts. Using the HTBI primer set, a first-round RT-PCR was run on the TCR CDR3. TCRdb called the multiplex PCR reads again in MiXCR, with one record for every CDR3 protein. Among 200,000 to 250,000 distinct CDR3 sequences listed, 24% were seen once. Trimming left V 8 bases short and J 0 bases short, with 7 bases between. CDR3 length: 13 residues. Germline loops: CDR1 MNHEY, CDR2 SMNVEV (reference sequence).

This sequence was found in a woman aged 35 to 49 with Graves' ophthalmopathy. The rearrangement links TRBV27 to TRBJ2-2; possible D gene TRBD1, 6 bases. Sequencing was done on a sample of blood. This chain's CDR3 is CASRQANTGELFF. The CDR3 nucleotides are TGTGCCAGCCGACAGGCGAACACCGGGGAGCTGTTTTTT.